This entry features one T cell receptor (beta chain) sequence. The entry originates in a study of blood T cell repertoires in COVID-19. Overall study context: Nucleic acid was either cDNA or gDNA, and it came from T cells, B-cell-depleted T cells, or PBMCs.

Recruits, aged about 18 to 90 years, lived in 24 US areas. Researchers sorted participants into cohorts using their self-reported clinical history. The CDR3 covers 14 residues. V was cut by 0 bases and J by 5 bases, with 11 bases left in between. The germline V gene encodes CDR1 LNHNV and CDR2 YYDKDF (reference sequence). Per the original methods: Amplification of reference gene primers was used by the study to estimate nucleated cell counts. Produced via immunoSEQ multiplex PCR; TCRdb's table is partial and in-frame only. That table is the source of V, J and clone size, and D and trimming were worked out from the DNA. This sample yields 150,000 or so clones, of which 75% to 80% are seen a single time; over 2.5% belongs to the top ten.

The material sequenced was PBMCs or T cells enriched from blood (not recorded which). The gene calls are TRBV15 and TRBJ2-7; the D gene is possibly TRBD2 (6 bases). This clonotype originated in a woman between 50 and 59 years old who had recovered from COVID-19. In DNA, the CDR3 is TGTGCCACCAGCAGAGATGGTGGAGGGAACGAGCAGTACTTC. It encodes CATSRDGGGNEQYF.